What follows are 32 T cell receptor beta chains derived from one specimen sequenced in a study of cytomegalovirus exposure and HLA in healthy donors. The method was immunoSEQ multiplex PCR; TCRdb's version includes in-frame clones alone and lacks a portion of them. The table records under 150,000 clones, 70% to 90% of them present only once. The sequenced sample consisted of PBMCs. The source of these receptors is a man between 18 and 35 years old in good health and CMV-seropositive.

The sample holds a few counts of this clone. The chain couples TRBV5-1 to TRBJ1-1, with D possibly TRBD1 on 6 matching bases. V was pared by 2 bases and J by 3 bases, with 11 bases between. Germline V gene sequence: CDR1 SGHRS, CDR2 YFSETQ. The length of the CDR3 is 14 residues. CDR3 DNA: TGCGCCAGCAGCTTCCTGGGGGCCGACACTGAAGCTTTCTTT. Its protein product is CASSFLGADTEAFF. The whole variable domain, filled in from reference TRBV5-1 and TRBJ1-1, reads KAGVTQTPRYLIKTRGQQVTLSCSPISGHRSVSWYQQTPGQGLQFLFEYFSETQRNKGNFPGRFSGRQFSNSRSEMNVSTLELGDSALYLCASSFLGADTEAFFGQGTRLTVV.

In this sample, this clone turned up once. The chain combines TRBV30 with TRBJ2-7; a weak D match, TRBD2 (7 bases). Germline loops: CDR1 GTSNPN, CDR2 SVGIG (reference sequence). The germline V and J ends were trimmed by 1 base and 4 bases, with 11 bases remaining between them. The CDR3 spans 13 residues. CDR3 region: CAWSEGRGYEQYF. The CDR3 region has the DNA TGTGCCTGGAGTGAGGGGAGGGGGTACGAGCAGTACTTC.

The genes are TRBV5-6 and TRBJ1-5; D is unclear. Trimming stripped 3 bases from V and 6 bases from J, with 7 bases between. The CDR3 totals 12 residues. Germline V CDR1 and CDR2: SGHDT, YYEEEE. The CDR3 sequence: CASSSSGQPQHF. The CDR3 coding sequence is TGTGCCAGCAGCTCCAGCGGTCAGCCCCAGCATTTT.

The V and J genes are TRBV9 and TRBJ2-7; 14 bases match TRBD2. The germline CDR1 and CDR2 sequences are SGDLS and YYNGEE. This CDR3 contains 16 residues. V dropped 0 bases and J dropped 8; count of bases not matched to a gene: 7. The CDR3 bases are TGTGCCAGCAGCGTAGGGACTAGCGGGGGGCCTGGTAAGCAGTACTTC. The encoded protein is CASSVGTSGGPGKQYF.

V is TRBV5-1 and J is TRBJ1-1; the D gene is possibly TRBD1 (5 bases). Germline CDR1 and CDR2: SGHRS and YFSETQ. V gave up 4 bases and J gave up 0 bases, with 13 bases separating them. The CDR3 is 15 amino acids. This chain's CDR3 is CASSLRQHMNTEAFF. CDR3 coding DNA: TGCGCCAGCAGCCTGCGACAGCATATGAACACTGAAGCTTTCTTT. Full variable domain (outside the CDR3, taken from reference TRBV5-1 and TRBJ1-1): KAGVTQTPRYLIKTRGQQVTLSCSPISGHRSVSWYQQTPGQGLQFLFEYFSETQRNKGNFPGRFSGRQFSNSRSEMNVSTLELGDSALYLCASSLRQHMNTEAFFGQGTRLTVV.

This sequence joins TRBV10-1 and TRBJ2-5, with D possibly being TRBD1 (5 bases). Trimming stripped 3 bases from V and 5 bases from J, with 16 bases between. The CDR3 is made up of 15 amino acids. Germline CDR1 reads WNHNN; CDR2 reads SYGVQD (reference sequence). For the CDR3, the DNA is TGCGCCAGCAGTGATCGGAAGACAGCCCAGGAGACCCAGTACTTC. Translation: CASSDRKTAQETQYF.

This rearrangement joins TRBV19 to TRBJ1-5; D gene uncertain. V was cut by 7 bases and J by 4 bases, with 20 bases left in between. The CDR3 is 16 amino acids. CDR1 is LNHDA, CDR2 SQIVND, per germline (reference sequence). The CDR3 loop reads CASTPPAGGWNQPQHF. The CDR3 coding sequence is TGTGCCAGTACCCCCCCGGCGGGCGGGTGGAATCAGCCCCAGCATTTT.

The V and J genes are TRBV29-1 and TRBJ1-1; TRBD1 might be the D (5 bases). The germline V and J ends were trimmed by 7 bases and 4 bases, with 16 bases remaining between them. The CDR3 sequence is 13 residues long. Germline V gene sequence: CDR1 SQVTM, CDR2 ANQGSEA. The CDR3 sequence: CSGRGGFGTEAFF. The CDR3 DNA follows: TGCAGCGGAAGGGGAGGGTTTGGCACTGAAGCTTTCTTT.

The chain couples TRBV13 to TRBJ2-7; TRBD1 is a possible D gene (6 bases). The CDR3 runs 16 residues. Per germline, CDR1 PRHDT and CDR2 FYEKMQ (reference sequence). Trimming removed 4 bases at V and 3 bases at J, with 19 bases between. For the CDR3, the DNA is TGTGCCAGCAGCTCCACCCTACAGGGAAGGGGCTACGAGCAGTACTTC. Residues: CASSSTLQGRGYEQYF.

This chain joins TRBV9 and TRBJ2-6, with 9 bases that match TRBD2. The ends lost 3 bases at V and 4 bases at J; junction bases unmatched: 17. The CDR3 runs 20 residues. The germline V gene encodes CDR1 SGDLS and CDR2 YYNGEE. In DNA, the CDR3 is TGTGCCAGCAGCGCGTACCCGGGTGGCGGGGGGGCCTTCGGGGCCAACGTCCTGACTTTC. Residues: CASSAYPGGGGAFGANVLTF.

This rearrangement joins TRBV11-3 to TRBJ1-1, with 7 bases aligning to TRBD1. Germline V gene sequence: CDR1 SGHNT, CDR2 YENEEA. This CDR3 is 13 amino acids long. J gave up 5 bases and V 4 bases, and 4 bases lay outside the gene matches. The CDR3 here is CASSYDRETEAFF. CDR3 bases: TGTGCCAGCAGCTACGACAGGGAGACTGAAGCTTTCTTT.

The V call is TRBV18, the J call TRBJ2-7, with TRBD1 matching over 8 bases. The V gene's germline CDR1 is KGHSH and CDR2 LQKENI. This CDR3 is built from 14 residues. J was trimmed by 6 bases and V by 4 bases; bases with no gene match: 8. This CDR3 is CASSRGQGIGEQYF. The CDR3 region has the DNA TGTGCCAGCTCACGCGGACAGGGAATAGGCGAGCAGTACTTC.

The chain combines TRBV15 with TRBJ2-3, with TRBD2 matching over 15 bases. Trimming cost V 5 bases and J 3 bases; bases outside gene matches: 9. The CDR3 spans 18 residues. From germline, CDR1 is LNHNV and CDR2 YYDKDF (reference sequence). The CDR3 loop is CATSLGLAGGRGTDTQYF. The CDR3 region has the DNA TGTGCCACCAGCCTAGGACTAGCGGGGGGGCGGGGTACAGATACGCAGTATTTT.

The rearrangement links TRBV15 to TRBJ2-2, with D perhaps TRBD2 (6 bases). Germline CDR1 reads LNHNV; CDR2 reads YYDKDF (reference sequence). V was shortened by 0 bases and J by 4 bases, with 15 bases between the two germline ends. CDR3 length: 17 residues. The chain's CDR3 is CATSRDGGTGSTGELFF. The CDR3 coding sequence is TGTGCCACCAGCAGAGATGGAGGGACTGGCTCCACCGGGGAGCTGTTTTTT.

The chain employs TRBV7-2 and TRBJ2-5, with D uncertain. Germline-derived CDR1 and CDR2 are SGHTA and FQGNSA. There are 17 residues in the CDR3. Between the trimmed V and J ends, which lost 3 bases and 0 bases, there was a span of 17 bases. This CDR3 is CASSFFRYSEYQETQYF. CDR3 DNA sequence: TGTGCCAGCAGCTTTTTCAGGTATTCGGAATACCAAGAGACCCAGTACTTC.

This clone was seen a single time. CDR3 in DNA: TGTGCCAGCAGCAGCAGGGGGGCGAGCAATCAGCCCCAGCATTTT. It specifies CASSSRGASNQPQHF. The V gene is TRBV5-6, the J gene TRBJ1-5; 7 nucleotides match TRBD1. Germline trimming cut 4 bases from V and 1 base from J; bases unmatched to any gene: 5. Germline-derived CDR1 and CDR2 are SGHDT and YYEEEE. CDR3 length: 15 amino acids.

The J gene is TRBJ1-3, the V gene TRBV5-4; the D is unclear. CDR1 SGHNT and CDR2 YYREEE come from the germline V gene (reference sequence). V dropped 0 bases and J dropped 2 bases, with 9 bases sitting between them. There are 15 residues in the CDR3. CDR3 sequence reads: CASSLDWAAGNTIYF. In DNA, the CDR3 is TGTGCCAGCAGCTTGGATTGGGCAGCTGGAAACACCATATATTTT.

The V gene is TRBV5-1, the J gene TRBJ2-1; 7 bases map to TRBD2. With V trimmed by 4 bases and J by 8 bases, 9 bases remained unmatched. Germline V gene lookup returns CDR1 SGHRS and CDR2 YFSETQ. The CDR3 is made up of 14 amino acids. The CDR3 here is CASSLAAAGHEQFF. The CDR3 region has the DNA TGCGCCAGCAGCCTAGCGGCCGCGGGGCATGAGCAGTTCTTC.

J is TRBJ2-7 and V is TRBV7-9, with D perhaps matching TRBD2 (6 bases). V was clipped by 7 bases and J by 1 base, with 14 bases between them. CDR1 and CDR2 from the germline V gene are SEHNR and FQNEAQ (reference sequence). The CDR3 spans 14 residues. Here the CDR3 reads CASTRKEGSYEQYF. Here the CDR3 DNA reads TGTGCCAGCACTCGCAAGGAGGGGTCCTACGAGCAGTACTTC.

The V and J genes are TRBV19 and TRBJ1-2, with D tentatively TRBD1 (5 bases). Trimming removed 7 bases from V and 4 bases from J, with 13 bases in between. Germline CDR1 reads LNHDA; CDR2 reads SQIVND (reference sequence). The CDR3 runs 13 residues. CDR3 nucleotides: TGTGCCAGTATAGGGGTGTCGATCTATGGCTACACCTTC. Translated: CASIGVSIYGYTF.

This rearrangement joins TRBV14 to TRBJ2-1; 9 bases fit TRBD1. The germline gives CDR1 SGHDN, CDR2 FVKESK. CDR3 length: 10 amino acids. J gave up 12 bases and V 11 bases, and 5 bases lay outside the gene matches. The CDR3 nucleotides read TGTGCCCGACAGGGGGGAGCGCAGTTCTTC. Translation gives CARQGGAQFF.

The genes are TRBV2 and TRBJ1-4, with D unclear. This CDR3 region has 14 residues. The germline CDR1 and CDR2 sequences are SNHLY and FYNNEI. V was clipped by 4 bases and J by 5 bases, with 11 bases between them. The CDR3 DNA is TGTGCCAGCAGTGGGAGTCGGAGCAATGAAAAACTGTTTTTT. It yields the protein CASSGSRSNEKLFF.

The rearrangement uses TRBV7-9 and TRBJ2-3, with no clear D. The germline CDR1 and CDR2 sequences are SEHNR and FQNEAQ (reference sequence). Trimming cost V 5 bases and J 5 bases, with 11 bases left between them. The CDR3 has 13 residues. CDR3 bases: TGTGCCAGCAGCGTTGCCCTCAGAGATACGCAGTATTTT. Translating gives CASSVALRDTQYF.

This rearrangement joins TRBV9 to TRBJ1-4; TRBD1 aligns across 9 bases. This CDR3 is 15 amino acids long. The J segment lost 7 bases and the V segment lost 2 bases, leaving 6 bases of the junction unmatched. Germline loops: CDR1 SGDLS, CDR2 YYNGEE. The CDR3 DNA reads TGTGCCAGCAGCGTTCAGACAGGGGGTGTTGAAAAACTGTTTTTT. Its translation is CASSVQTGGVEKLFF.

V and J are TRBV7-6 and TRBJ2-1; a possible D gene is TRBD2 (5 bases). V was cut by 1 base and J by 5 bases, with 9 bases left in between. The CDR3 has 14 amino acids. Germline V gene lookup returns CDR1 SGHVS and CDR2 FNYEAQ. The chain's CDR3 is CASSLVTGNNEQFF. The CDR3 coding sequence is TGTGCCAGCAGCTTAGTTACGGGGAACAATGAGCAGTTCTTC.

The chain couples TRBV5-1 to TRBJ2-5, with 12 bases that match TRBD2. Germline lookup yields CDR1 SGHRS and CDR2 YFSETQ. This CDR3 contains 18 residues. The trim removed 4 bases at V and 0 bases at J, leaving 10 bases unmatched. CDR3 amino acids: CASSPDLTSGGNQETQYF. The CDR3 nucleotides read TGCGCCAGCAGCCCCGATCTTACTAGCGGGGGGAACCAAGAGACCCAGTACTTC. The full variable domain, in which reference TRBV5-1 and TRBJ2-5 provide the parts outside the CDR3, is KAGVTQTPRYLIKTRGQQVTLSCSPISGHRSVSWYQQTPGQGLQFLFEYFSETQRNKGNFPGRFSGRQFSNSRSEMNVSTLELGDSALYLCASSPDLTSGGNQETQYFGPGTRLLVL.

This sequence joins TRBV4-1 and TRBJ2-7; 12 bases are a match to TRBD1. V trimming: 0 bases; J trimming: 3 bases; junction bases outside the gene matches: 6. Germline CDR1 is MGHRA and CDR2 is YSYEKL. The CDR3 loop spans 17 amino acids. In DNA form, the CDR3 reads TGCGCCAGCAGCCAAGAAGAGGGACAGGGGGCCTACTACGAGCAGTACTTC. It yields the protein CASSQEEGQGAYYEQYF.

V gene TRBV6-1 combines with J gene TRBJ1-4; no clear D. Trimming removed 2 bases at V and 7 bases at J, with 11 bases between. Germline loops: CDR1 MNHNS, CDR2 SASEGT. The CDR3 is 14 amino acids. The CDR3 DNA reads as TGTGCCAGCAGTGAACTCACGGGAGCTGAAAAACTGTTTTTT. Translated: CASSELTGAEKLFF.

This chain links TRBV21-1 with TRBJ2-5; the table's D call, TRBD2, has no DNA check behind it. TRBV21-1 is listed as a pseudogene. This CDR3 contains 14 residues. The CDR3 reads CASSTKRVQETQYF. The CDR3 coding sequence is TGTGCCAGCAGCACTAAGCGGGTGCAAGAGACCCAGTACTTC.

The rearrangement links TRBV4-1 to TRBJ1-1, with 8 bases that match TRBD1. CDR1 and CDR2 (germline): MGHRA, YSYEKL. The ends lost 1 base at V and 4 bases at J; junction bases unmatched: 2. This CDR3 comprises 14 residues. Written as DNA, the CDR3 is TGCGCCAGCAGCCAAGCAACAGGGGGCACTGAAGCTTTCTTT. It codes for CASSQATGGTEAFF.

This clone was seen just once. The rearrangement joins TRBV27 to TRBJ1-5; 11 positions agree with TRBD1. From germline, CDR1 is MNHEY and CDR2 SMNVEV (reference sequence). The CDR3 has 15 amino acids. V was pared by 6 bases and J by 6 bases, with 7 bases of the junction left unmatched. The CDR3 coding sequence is TGTGCCAGCAGCCTGGACAGGGGGCACAGTCAGCCCCAGCATTTT. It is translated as CASSLDRGHSQPQHF.

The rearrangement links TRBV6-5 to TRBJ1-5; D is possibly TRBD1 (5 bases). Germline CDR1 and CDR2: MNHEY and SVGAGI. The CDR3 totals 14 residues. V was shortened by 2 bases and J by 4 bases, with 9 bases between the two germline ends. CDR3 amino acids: CASSYREGNQPQHF. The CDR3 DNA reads TGTGCCAGCAGTTACAGGGAGGGGAATCAGCCCCAGCATTTT.